This passage covers 27 T cell receptor beta chains from one sample sequenced in a study of long-term antiretroviral therapy in people with HIV. Version v3.0 of the immunoSEQ assay was performed at survey level. Assay used: immunoSEQ multiplex PCR; TCRdb lists only in-frame clones, some missing. The data show approximately 17,000 clones, 76% seen once. The sequences come from unsorted PBMCs, collected 2.5 years before starting antiretroviral therapy. The source is a woman in her forties or fifties with HIV.

V and J are TRBV6-1 and TRBJ2-1, with D hard to call. The CDR3 is made up of 15 amino acids. The V gene lost 2 bases and the J gene lost 6 bases, with 14 bases spanning the gap. CDR1 is MNHNS, CDR2 SASEGT, per germline. This chain's CDR3 is CASSERAVLSNEQFF. The CDR3 region has the DNA TGTGCCAGCAGTGAAAGGGCAGTCCTGAGCAATGAGCAGTTCTTC.

The V gene is TRBV9, the J gene TRBJ2-5; 7 bases fit TRBD2. The CDR3 is made up of 13 amino acids. V trimming: 0 bases; J trimming: 5 bases; junction bases outside the gene matches: 1. The germline gives CDR1 SGDLS, CDR2 YYNGEE. Here the CDR3 reads CASSVGAGETQYF. The CDR3 DNA reads as TGTGCCAGCAGCGTAGGAGCGGGGGAGACCCAGTACTTC.

The rearrangement uses TRBV7-9 and TRBJ2-7; maybe TRBD1 (5 bases). Trimming left V 0 bases short and J 3 bases short, with 12 bases between. CDR3 size: 15 residues. Germline values: CDR1 SEHNR, CDR2 FQNEAQ (reference sequence). CDR3 coding DNA: TGTGCCAGCAGCTTAGCCGAACCAGGGCTCTACGAGCAGTACGTC. It yields the protein CASSLAEPGLYEQYV.

This chain uses TRBV7-2 with TRBJ2-3; no clear D. Germline values: CDR1 SGHTA, CDR2 FQGNSA. Trimming left V 1 base short and J 10 bases short, with 15 bases between. The CDR3 extends over 14 amino acids. The CDR3 DNA reads TGTGCCAGCAGCTTAGGCACTGGGCCCTTATCGCAGTATTTT. Protein: CASSLGTGPLSQYF.

This chain uses TRBV19 with TRBJ2-1; the match to TRBD1 covers 7 bases. Germline CDR1 is LNHDA and CDR2 is SQIVND (reference sequence). V lost 5 bases to trimming and J lost 4 bases; unmatched junction nucleotides: 8. The CDR3 spans 15 residues. In DNA, the CDR3 is TGTGCCAGTAGTCCCCCCAGGGGGATTTACAATGAGCAGTTCTTC. Translating gives CASSPPRGIYNEQFF.

This clone was observed a handful of times. The chain carries TRBV9 and TRBJ1-1; unclear D gene. The V and J ends lost 0 bases and 6 bases respectively, with 9 bases between them. This CDR3 comprises 13 residues. CDR1 is SGDLS, CDR2 YYNGEE, per germline. Here the CDR3 reads CASSVAPSAEAFF. In DNA, the CDR3 is TGTGCCAGCAGCGTAGCCCCCAGCGCTGAAGCTTTCTTT.

In this sample, this clone turned up a few times. The genes are TRBV4-1 and TRBJ1-2, with 7 nucleotides matching TRBD1. The CDR3 spans 17 residues. Germline V CDR1 and CDR2: MGHRA, YSYEKL. The J segment lost 0 bases and the V segment lost 0 bases, leaving 7 bases of the junction unmatched. The CDR3 reads CASSQDGGQHSNYGYTF. DNA for the CDR3: TGCGCCAGCAGCCAAGATGGGGGACAGCATTCTAACTATGGCTACACCTTC.

The chain has TRBV11-2 and TRBJ1-1, with 8 bases matching TRBD1. Germline V lookup: CDR1 SGHAT, CDR2 FQNNGV. The CDR3 runs to 13 residues. V lost 5 bases to trimming and J lost 4 bases; unmatched junction nucleotides: 3. CDR3 amino acids: CASSQDRATEAFF. In DNA, the CDR3 is TGTGCCAGCAGCCAGGACAGGGCCACTGAAGCTTTCTTT.

The V and J genes are TRBV5-4 and TRBJ2-7, with 7 bases fitting TRBD2. V lost 0 bases to trimming and J lost 4 bases; unmatched junction nucleotides: 7. The CDR3 length is 15 residues. From germline, CDR1 is SGHNT and CDR2 YYREEE (reference sequence). The CDR3 bases are TGTGCCAGCAGCTTGGGGGGGGGTAGTACGTACGAGCAGTACTTC. Amino acids: CASSLGGGSTYEQYF.

The chain couples TRBV2 to TRBJ1-1, with D tentatively TRBD1 (5 bases). The CDR3 is 16 amino acids. Germline V CDR1 and CDR2: SNHLY, FYNNEI. The V end was cut by 11 bases, the J end by 4 bases, with 26 bases between. The CDR3, as DNA: TGTGCCTACAGCAGTGGGGGAGGTCGGCGGGCCACTGAAGCTTTCTTT. Translating it yields CAYSSGGGRRATEAFF.

CDR3 region: CATSRDESAYEQYV. CDR3 in DNA: TGTGCCACCAGCAGAGATGAATCGGCCTACGAGCAGTACGTC. The rearrangement uses TRBV15 and TRBJ2-7; no definite D call. The CDR3 is 14 amino acids. The germline gives CDR1 LNHNV, CDR2 YYDKDF (reference sequence). V dropped 0 bases and J dropped 2 bases, with 8 bases sitting between them.

The chain uses TRBV11-3 and TRBJ1-1; 8 bases agree with TRBD1. CDR1 is SGHNT, CDR2 YENEEA, per germline. J gave up 7 bases and V 5 bases, and 3 bases lay outside the gene matches. The CDR3 sequence is 12 residues long. The CDR3 protein is CASSRGTGEAFF. The DNA for the CDR3 is TGTGCCAGCAGCCGTGGGACAGGTGAAGCTTTCTTT.

This chain uses TRBV5-1 with TRBJ2-5, with 10 bases identical to TRBD1. Germline-derived CDR1 and CDR2 are SGHRS and YFSETQ. With 3 bases clipped from V and 5 bases from J, the junction kept 7 bases outside the gene matches. The CDR3 is made up of 15 amino acids. The CDR3 region has the DNA TGCGCCAGCAGCTGGGGGACAGGGGAGTTCGAGACCCAGTACTTC. The encoded protein is CASSWGTGEFETQYF.

V and J are TRBV4-1 and TRBJ1-6; the match to TRBD1 covers 9 bases. Germline-derived CDR1 and CDR2 are MGHRA and YSYEKL. The J segment lost 9 bases and the V segment lost 4 bases, leaving 7 bases of the junction unmatched. This CDR3 is built from 15 residues. The CDR3 bases are TGCGCCAGCAGCCCGGGACAGGGAGGAGGTTCACCCCTCCACTTT. It translates to CASSPGQGGGSPLHF.

The V call is TRBV5-1, the J call TRBJ2-7; D not certain. The germline gives CDR1 SGHRS, CDR2 YFSETQ. The CDR3 runs to 13 residues. The V end was cut by 4 bases, the J end by 5 bases, with 13 bases between. The CDR3 spells CASSRPESHEQYF. As DNA, the CDR3 is TGCGCCAGCAGCCGACCGGAGTCCCACGAGCAGTACTTC.

This clone was seen a few times. This CDR3 is also generated by other DNA sequences in the sample. CDR3 nucleotide sequence: TGTGCCAGCAGCTTGGACTATCAGCCCCAGCATTTT. Translation gives CASSLDYQPQHF. The V and J genes are TRBV7-9 and TRBJ1-5, with unresolved D. CDR1 and CDR2 (germline): SEHNR, FQNEAQ (reference sequence). Deletions cut 3 bases from V and 5 bases from J, with 5 bases between. CDR3 length: 12 residues. Filled out from reference TRBV7-9 and TRBJ1-5, the complete variable domain reads DTGVSQNPRHKITKRGQNVTFRCDPISEHNRLYWYRQTLGQGPEFLTYFQNEAQLEKSRLLSDRFSAERPKGSFSTLEIQRTEQGDSAMYLCASSLDYQPQHFGDGTRLSIL.

This clone was counted between two and nine times. V is TRBV30 and J is TRBJ2-7, with 7 bases fitting TRBD1. The CDR3 loop spans 14 amino acids. J was trimmed by 4 bases and V by 3 bases; bases with no gene match: 9. Germline assignment: CDR1 GTSNPN and CDR2 SVGIG (reference sequence). The CDR3 loop reads CAWSPGTDLYEQYF. CDR3 coding DNA: TGTGCCTGGAGCCCCGGGACAGATTTATACGAGCAGTACTTC.

This chain joins TRBV13 and TRBJ1-3, with 7 bases identical to TRBD1. The trim removed 1 base at V and 2 bases at J, leaving 5 bases unmatched. The CDR3 runs 16 residues. Per the germline V gene, CDR1 is PRHDT and CDR2 is FYEKMQ (reference sequence). CDR3 nucleotide sequence: TGTGCCAGCAGCTTAGAAGGGGACAGTCCTGGAAACACCATATATTTT. It yields the protein CASSLEGDSPGNTIYF. Looking up the rest from reference TRBV13 and TRBJ1-3 gives the full variable domain: AAGVIQSPRHLIKEKRETATLKCYPIPRHDTVYWYQQGPGQDPQFLISFYEKMQSDKGSIPDRFSAQQFSDYHSELNMSSLELGDSALYFCASSLEGDSPGNTIYFGEGSWLTVV.

The chain links TRBV6-1 to TRBJ1-1; D may be TRBD1 (6 bases). The germline V gene has CDR1 MNHNS and CDR2 SASEGT. The CDR3 extends over 14 amino acids. Trimming took 4 bases from V and 2 from J, leaving 11 bases between them. Here the CDR3 DNA reads TGTGCCAGCAGTGTCCGGGACATCAACACTGAAGCTTTCTTT. As protein: CASSVRDINTEAFF.

This clone was seen a few times. V gene TRBV6-1 combines with J gene TRBJ2-5; 7 bases agree with TRBD2. Per germline, CDR1 MNHNS and CDR2 SASEGT. The CDR3 spans 15 residues. J gave up 5 bases and V 5 bases, and 11 bases lay outside the gene matches. In nucleotides, the CDR3 is TGTGCCAGCAGTTTAATTACTAGCGTGTACGAGACCCAGTACTTC. Its protein is CASSLITSVYETQYF.

The chain recombines TRBV19 with TRBJ2-1, with TRBD1 matching over 9 bases. CDR1 and CDR2 from the germline V gene are LNHDA and SQIVND (reference sequence). After removal of 10 bases from V and 5 bases from J, the junction contained 15 bases not matched to a gene. This CDR3 has 16 amino acids. The CDR3 DNA reads as TGTGCCACAGGACAGGGGAGATATTATACACACAATGAGCAGTTCTTC. Its translation: CATGQGRYYTHNEQFF.

The V gene is TRBV9, the J gene TRBJ2-2; 7 bases are shared with TRBD2. Germline trimming cut 0 bases from V and 5 bases from J; bases unmatched to any gene: 7. Germline lookup yields CDR1 SGDLS and CDR2 YYNGEE. This CDR3 spans 16 amino acids. The CDR3 DNA follows: TGTGCCAGCAGCGTAGCCAGCGGGGTCTCGACCGGGGAGCTGTTTTTT. Encoded protein: CASSVASGVSTGELFF.

The chain carries TRBV7-9 and TRBJ2-4, with D tentatively TRBD1 (5 bases). Looked up from germline, CDR1 is SEHNR and CDR2 is FQNEAQ (reference sequence). The CDR3 covers 17 residues. V was clipped by 5 bases and J by 6 bases, with 23 bases between them. The CDR3 loop is CASSLISPAAGLNIQYF. The CDR3, as DNA: TGTGCCAGCAGCCTAATAAGTCCGGCGGCAGGGCTAAACATTCAGTACTTC.

This clone was detected a few times. One end of the junction is discordant with germline, which a read error may explain. The chain employs TRBV30 and TRBJ1-1; D gene unclear. CDR1 and CDR2 (germline): GTSNPN, SVGIG (reference sequence). The CDR3 is 11 amino acids. Here the CDR3 reads CAWIKSLEGLF. The CDR3 DNA sequence: TGTGCCTGGATCAAGTCCCTCGAAGGGCTCTTT. Based on the CDR3 plus reference TRBV30 and TRBJ1-1, the full variable domain is SQTIHQWPATLVQPVGSPLSLECTVEGTSNPNLYWYRQAAGRGLQLLFYSVGIGQISSEVPQNLSASRPQDRQFILSSKKLLLSDSGFYLCAWIKSLEGLFGQGTRLTVV.

This rearrangement joins TRBV5-1 to TRBJ2-1; D unresolved. The CDR3 has 12 residues. Between the trimmed V and J ends, which lost 0 bases and 6 bases, there was a span of 4 bases. Germline V lookup: CDR1 SGHRS, CDR2 YFSETQ. Here the CDR3 DNA reads TGCGCCAGCAGCTTGGTTAGCAATGAGCAGTTCTTC. Its translation: CASSLVSNEQFF.

This clone was found once. This chain uses TRBV28 with TRBJ1-4, with D perhaps TRBD1 (6 bases). Germline V gene sequence: CDR1 MDHEN, CDR2 SYDVKM. The V gene lost 7 bases and the J gene lost 0 bases, with 12 bases spanning the gap. This CDR3 has 15 amino acids. The CDR3 DNA follows: TGTGCCAGCATGGAACAGGGCGCAACTAATGAAAAACTGTTTTTT. This gives the protein CASMEQGATNEKLFF.

CDR3 loop: CASVRDPYNSPLHF. CDR3 nucleotides: TGTGCCAGCGTCAGAGATCCCTATAATTCACCCCTCCACTTT. J is TRBJ1-6 and V is TRBV11-2; the D is unclear. This CDR3 has 14 residues. Germline V gene data show CDR1 as SGHAT and CDR2 as FQNNGV. V lost 8 bases and J 2 bases, leaving 10 bases between the germline ends.